The rows below give T cell receptor beta chains drawn from one sample of a study of shared clonotypes between healthy human individuals. The protocol was immunoSEQ multiplex PCR, while the TCRdb copy is restricted to in-frame clones and leaves out a portion. The table includes some 2,000,000 clones, under 97% detected once. Specimen: naive CD4+ T cells sorted from blood. The source is a young man in good health. CDR3s include the opening cysteine and the closing phenylalanine or tryptophan. D genes are given only for firm matches. Only part of the rows carry a size: once, few, many, or a class if the clone is expanded.

D: TRBD2
size: -
J: TRBJ2-3
V: TRBV5-1
CDR3: CASSLAAGDFADTQYF
DNA: TGCGCCAGCAGCTTGGCTGCGGGAGACTTCGCAGATACGCAGTATTTT

D: TRBD2
size: -
J: TRBJ2-3
V: TRBV25-1
CDR3: CASSAGFSGPPHTDTQYF
DNA: TGTGCCAGCAGTGCGGGCTTTAGCGGGCCACCACACACAGATACGCAGTATTTT

D: TRBD2
size: -
J: TRBJ2-7
V: TRBV5-1
CDR3: CASSLGGLGYYEQYF
DNA: TGCGCCAGCAGCTTGGGGGGACTAGGATACTACGAGCAGTACTTC

D: TRBD2
size: -
J: TRBJ2-1
V: TRBV2
CDR3: CASSEDLAGNEQFF
DNA: TGTGCCAGCAGTGAAGATTTAGCGGGCAATGAGCAGTTCTTC

D: -
size: -
J: TRBJ2-1
V: TRBV28
CDR3: CASRDRSSYNEQFF
DNA: TGTGCCAGCAGAGACAGGAGCTCCTACAATGAGCAGTTCTTC

D: TRBD1
size: -
J: TRBJ2-7
V: TRBV5-6
CDR3: CASSWDRAYEQYF
DNA: TGTGCCAGCAGCTGGGACAGAGCCTACGAGCAGTACTTC

D: -
size: -
J: TRBJ1-2
V: TRBV19
CDR3: CASSMGRSNYGYTF
DNA: TGTGCCAGTAGTATGGGGAGATCTAACTATGGCTACACCTTC

D: TRBD1
size: -
J: TRBJ1-1
V: TRBV5-4
CDR3: CASSPQQGPEAFF
DNA: TGTGCCAGCAGCCCCCAACAGGGGCCTGAAGCTTTCTTT

D: TRBD1
size: -
J: TRBJ1-4
V: TRBV10-3
CDR3: CAIGQGGAGNEKLFF
DNA: TGTGCCATCGGACAGGGGGGGGCTGGTAATGAAAAACTGTTTTTT

D: TRBD1
size: -
J: TRBJ1-4
V: TRBV28
CDR3: CASSQTGVVGKLFF
DNA: TGTGCCAGCAGTCAGACAGGGGTGGTCGGAAAACTGTTTTTT

D: TRBD2
size: -
J: TRBJ2-1
V: TRBV30
CDR3: CAWSVRRLAGEPYNEQFF
DNA: TGTGCCTGGAGTGTACGGAGGCTAGCGGGGGAGCCCTACAATGAGCAGTTCTTC

D: TRBD1
size: -
J: TRBJ2-1
V: TRBV11-1
CDR3: CASSKGGGEQFF
DNA: TGTGCCAGCAGCAAAGGGGGCGGTGAGCAGTTCTTC

D: TRBD2
size: -
J: TRBJ2-1
V: TRBV11-2
CDR3: CASTRTSGSVGEQFF
DNA: TGTGCCAGCACCAGGACTAGCGGGAGTGTCGGTGAGCAGTTCTTC

D: TRBD1
size: -
J: TRBJ2-7
V: TRBV18
CDR3: CASSRDRESSYEQYF
DNA: TGTGCCAGCTCAAGGGACAGGGAGAGCTCCTACGAGCAGTACTTC

D: -
size: -
J: TRBJ2-7
V: TRBV14
CDR3: CASSQEDGVRYEQYF
DNA: TGTGCCAGCAGCCAAGAGGACGGAGTAAGATACGAGCAGTACTTC

D: TRBD1
size: -
J: TRBJ1-6
V: TRBV6-6
CDR3: CASSGQGGYNSPLHF
DNA: TGTGCCAGCAGTGGACAGGGTGGGTATAATTCACCCCTCCACTTT

D: -
size: -
J: TRBJ2-7
V: TRBV18
CDR3: CASSPPGLSNDEQYF
DNA: TGTGCCAGCTCACCACCGGGGCTTAGCAACGACGAGCAGTACTTC

D: -
size: -
J: TRBJ1-5
V: TRBV5-8
CDR3: CASSPPHNQPQHF
DNA: TGTGCCAGCAGCCCCCCGCACAATCAGCCCCAGCATTTT

D: -
size: -
J: TRBJ1-1
V: TRBV28
CDR3: CASSLTTFGGQSNTEAFF
DNA: TGTGCCAGCAGTTTAACTACTTTCGGAGGGCAGTCGAACACTGAAGCTTTCTTT

D: -
size: -
J: TRBJ1-3
V: TRBV30
CDR3: CAWSEDTNTIYF
DNA: TGTGCCTGGAGTGAGGATACGAACACCATATATTTT

D: -
size: -
J: TRBJ2-7
V: TRBV10-1
CDR3: CASREQGGAPSEEQYF
DNA: TGCGCCAGCAGGGAACAGGGCGGGGCACCTTCCGAAGAGCAGTACTTC

D: TRBD2
size: -
J: TRBJ2-3
V: TRBV19
CDR3: CASSLTSGRARDTQYF
DNA: TGTGCCAGTAGTCTGACTAGCGGGAGGGCGCGTGATACGCAGTATTTT

D: -
size: -
J: TRBJ1-2
V: TRBV30
CDR3: CAWSVKGVIGNGYTF
DNA: TGTGCCTGGAGTGTAAAGGGGGTCATCGGGAATGGCTACACCTTC

D: -
size: -
J: TRBJ1-4
V: TRBV14
CDR3: CASSQEGPRLGKLFF
DNA: TGTGCCAGCAGCCAAGAGGGACCCAGATTGGGAAAACTGTTTTTT

D: -
size: -
J: TRBJ1-5
V: TRBV15
CDR3: CATSRDRGYSNQPQHF
DNA: TGTGCCACCAGCAGAGACAGGGGATATAGCAATCAGCCCCAGCATTTT

D: -
size: -
J: TRBJ1-4
V: TRBV28
CDR3: CATRGTSTNEKLFF
DNA: TGTGCCACCCGGGGGACCTCAACTAATGAAAAACTGTTTTTT

D: TRBD2
size: -
J: TRBJ2-3
V: TRBV10-3
CDR3: CAITETEASGRRTDTQYF
DNA: TGTGCCATCACTGAAACGGAGGCTAGCGGGAGGAGGACAGATACGCAGTATTTT

D: -
size: -
J: TRBJ1-2
V: TRBV29-1
CDR3: CSVGAGYYGYTF
DNA: TGCAGCGTTGGAGCTGGTTACTATGGCTACACCTTC

D: -
size: -
J: TRBJ2-7
V: TRBV6-1
CDR3: CASSVSGVAYEQYF
DNA: TGTGCCAGCAGTGTGTCAGGGGTTGCCTACGAGCAGTACTTC

D: TRBD2
size: -
J: TRBJ2-5
V: TRBV27
CDR3: CASSRTSGSMKETQYF
DNA: TGTGCCAGCAGTCGAACTAGCGGGAGTATGAAAGAGACCCAGTACTTC

D: -
size: -
J: TRBJ1-6
V: TRBV5-1
CDR3: CASRLDSYSPLHF
DNA: TGCGCCAGCAGGCTGGACAGCTATTCACCCCTCCACTTT

D: -
size: -
J: TRBJ1-4
V: TRBV7-9
CDR3: CASSPIDLKEKLFF
DNA: TGTGCCAGCAGCCCGATCGACCTTAAGGAAAAACTGTTTTTT

D: -
size: -
J: TRBJ1-2
V: TRBV19
CDR3: CASSRADLYGYTF
DNA: TGTGCCAGTAGTAGGGCTGACCTCTATGGCTACACCTTC

D: -
size: -
J: TRBJ2-2
V: TRBV5-1
CDR3: CASSSLLGGSNTGELFF
DNA: TGCGCCAGCAGCTCCCTACTAGGGGGTTCGAACACCGGGGAGCTGTTTTTT

D: -
size: -
J: TRBJ1-2
V: TRBV5-1
CDR3: CASSIGQTYGYTF
DNA: TGCGCCAGCAGCATTGGACAGACCTATGGCTACACCTTC

D: -
size: -
J: TRBJ1-5
V: TRBV4-3
CDR3: CASSQERWDQPQHF
DNA: TGCGCCAGCAGCCAAGAAAGGTGGGATCAGCCCCAGCATTTT

D: TRBD2
size: -
J: TRBJ2-7
V: TRBV10-3
CDR3: CAISVQLAGSYEQYF
DNA: TGTGCCATCAGTGTACAACTAGCGGGGTCCTACGAGCAGTACTTC

D: -
size: -
J: TRBJ1-1
V: TRBV7-2
CDR3: CASSPKWGNTEAFF
DNA: TGTGCCAGCAGCCCTAAATGGGGGAACACTGAAGCTTTCTTT

D: -
size: -
J: TRBJ2-7
V: TRBV25-1
CDR3: CASSGRGREQYF
DNA: TGTGCCAGCAGTGGACGTGGGAGAGAGCAGTACTTC

D: -
size: -
J: TRBJ1-2
V: TRBV2
CDR3: CASRSEGYGYTF
DNA: TGTGCCAGCAGGTCGGAAGGTTATGGCTACACCTTC

D: TRBD2
size: -
J: TRBJ2-7
V: TRBV5-4
CDR3: CASSLVASGSAEQYF
DNA: TGTGCCAGCAGCTTGGTGGCTAGCGGGAGTGCCGAGCAGTACTTC

D: -
size: -
J: TRBJ1-4
V: TRBV5-1
CDR3: CASSSTGIEKLFF
DNA: TGCGCCAGCAGCTCCACAGGGATCGAAAAACTGTTTTTT

D: -
size: -
J: TRBJ2-2
V: TRBV7-8
CDR3: CASSPLANTGELFF
DNA: TGTGCCAGCAGCCCGCTAGCGAACACCGGGGAGCTGTTTTTT

D: -
size: -
J: TRBJ2-3
V: TRBV5-1
CDR3: CASSPGGGTDTQYF
DNA: TGCGCCAGCAGCCCGGGGGGCGGCACAGATACGCAGTATTTT

D: TRBD2
size: -
J: TRBJ2-3
V: TRBV4-1
CDR3: CASSQTLTGLAGFPDTQYF
DNA: TGCGCCAGCAGCCAAACTCTAACGGGACTAGCGGGGTTTCCAGATACGCAGTATTTT

D: TRBD2
size: -
J: TRBJ2-3
V: TRBV5-4
CDR3: CASSPAGTSGTDTQYF
DNA: TGTGCCAGCAGTCCAGCGGGGACTAGTGGAACAGATACGCAGTATTTT

D: TRBD2
size: -
J: TRBJ2-5
V: TRBV10-3
CDR3: CAISDSGGETQYF
DNA: TGTGCCATCAGTGACTCGGGGGGTGAGACCCAGTACTTC

D: -
size: -
J: TRBJ2-7
V: TRBV30
CDR3: CAWSPDPYEQYF
DNA: TGTGCCTGGAGTCCCGATCCCTACGAGCAGTACTTC

D: TRBD2
size: -
J: TRBJ2-2
V: TRBV5-1
CDR3: CASSLVGGTGELFF
DNA: TGCGCCAGCAGCTTGGTCGGGGGGACCGGGGAGCTGTTTTTT

D: TRBD1
size: -
J: TRBJ1-6
V: TRBV11-2
CDR3: CASSPQGKSSPLHF
DNA: TGTGCCAGCAGCCCACAGGGGAAGAGTTCACCCCTCCACTTT

D: TRBD2
size: few
J: TRBJ2-5
V: TRBV4-1
CDR3: CASSQRGWETQYF
DNA: TGCGCCAGCAGCCAGCGGGGGTGGGAGACCCAGTACTTC

D: -
size: -
J: TRBJ1-1
V: TRBV9
CDR3: CASSVGRATQAFF
DNA: TGTGCCAGCAGCGTAGGGAGGGCCACCCAAGCTTTCTTT

D: -
size: -
J: TRBJ2-1
V: TRBV2
CDR3: CASSEAHDYEQFF
DNA: TGTGCCAGCAGTGAAGCGCACGACTATGAGCAGTTCTTC

D: TRBD1
size: -
J: TRBJ1-2
V: TRBV2
CDR3: CASSDGATGVLSGYTF
DNA: TGTGCCAGCAGTGACGGCGCGACAGGGGTTCTATCTGGCTACACCTTC